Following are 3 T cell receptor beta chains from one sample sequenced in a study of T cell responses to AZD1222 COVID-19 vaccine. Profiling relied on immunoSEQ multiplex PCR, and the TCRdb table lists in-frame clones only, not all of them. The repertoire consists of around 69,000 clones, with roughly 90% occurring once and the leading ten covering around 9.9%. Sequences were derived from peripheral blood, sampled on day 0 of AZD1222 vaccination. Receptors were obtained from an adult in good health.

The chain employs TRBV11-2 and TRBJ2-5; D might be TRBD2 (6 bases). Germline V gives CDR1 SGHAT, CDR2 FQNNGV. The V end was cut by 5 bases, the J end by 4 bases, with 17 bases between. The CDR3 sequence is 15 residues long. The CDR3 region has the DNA TGTGCCAGCAGCCTCGCGCACGGGAGCGGAGAGACCCAGTACTTC. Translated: CASSLAHGSGETQYF.

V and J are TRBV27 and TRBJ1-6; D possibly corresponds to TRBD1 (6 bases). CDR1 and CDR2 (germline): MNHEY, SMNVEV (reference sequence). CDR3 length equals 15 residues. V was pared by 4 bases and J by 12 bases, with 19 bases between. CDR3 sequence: CASSSGGGLFRPLHF. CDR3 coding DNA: TGTGCCAGCAGTTCCGGTGGGGGGCTTTTTCGACCCCTCCACTTT.

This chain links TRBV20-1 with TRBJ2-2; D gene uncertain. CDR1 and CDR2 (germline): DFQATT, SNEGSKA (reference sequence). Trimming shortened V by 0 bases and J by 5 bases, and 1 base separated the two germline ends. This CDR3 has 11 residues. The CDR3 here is CSARDTGELFF. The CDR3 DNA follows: TGCAGTGCTAGAGATACCGGGGAGCTGTTTTTT.